Here is one TCR beta chain with its context. Clones were sequenced by immunoSEQ multiplex PCR, and TCRdb holds only the in-frame ones, with some missing. Among fewer than 20,000 clones, roughly nine tenths were seen once, and the ten largest hold over 8%. The data are from a study of lymphopenia after photon versus proton radiotherapy. Germline-derived CDR1 and CDR2 are SGHAT and FQNNGV. There are 14 residues in the CDR3. V lost 1 base, J lost 4 bases, and 11 bases lay in between. The rearrangement uses TRBV11-2 and TRBJ2-7; D uncertain. The sample was peripheral blood, taken from a patient treated with proton-based radiotherapy. The sequence was collected from a man between 65 and 79 years old with pancreatic cancer. The CDR3 DNA is TGTGCCAGCAGCTTAGGCATGAACTCTTACGAGCAGTACTTC. It translates to CASSLGMNSYEQYF.